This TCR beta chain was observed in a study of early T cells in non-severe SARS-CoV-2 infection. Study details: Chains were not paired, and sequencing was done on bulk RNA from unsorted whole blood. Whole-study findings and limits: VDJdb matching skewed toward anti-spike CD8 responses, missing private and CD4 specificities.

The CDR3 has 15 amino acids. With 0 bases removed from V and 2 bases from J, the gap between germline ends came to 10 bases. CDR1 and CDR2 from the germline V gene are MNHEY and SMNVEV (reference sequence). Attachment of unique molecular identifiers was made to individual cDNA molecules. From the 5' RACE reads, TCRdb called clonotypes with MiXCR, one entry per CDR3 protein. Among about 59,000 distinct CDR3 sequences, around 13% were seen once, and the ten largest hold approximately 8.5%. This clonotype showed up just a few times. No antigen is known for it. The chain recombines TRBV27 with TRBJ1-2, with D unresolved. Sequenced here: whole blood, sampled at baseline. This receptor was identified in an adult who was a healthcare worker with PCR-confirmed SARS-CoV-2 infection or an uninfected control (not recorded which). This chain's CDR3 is CASSLSRRHNYGYTF. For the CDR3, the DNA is TGTGCCAGCAGTTTATCGAGGAGACACAACTATGGCTACACCTTC.